The clone carrying this TCR beta chain was seen more than once but under ten times. Its specificity is not known. This entry belongs to a study of cytotoxic CD8 clonotypes in ibrutinib-treated CLL. Turning to the study itself: Once patients had received a median approximately twelve months of treatment, range 6 to 36, response samples were obtained.

Generated by immunoSEQ multiplex PCR, the TCRdb table keeps only in-frame clones and is missing some. The sample has 14,000 or so clones, 52% seen once. Germline CDR1 is KGHSH and CDR2 is LQKENI. The CDR3 is made up of 13 amino acids. V lost 5 bases and J lost 9; bases outside the gene matches: 7. The study, taken as a whole, reports: Patients showed higher baseline clonality than age-matched healthy donors, and it tracked circulating CD8+ T-cell counts. Before falling back toward baseline at progression, clonality had risen at the time of ibrutinib response.

This TCR derives from a human donor with chronic lymphocytic leukemia. The starting material was PBMCs, obtained at a 24-month disease-progression time point, from a patient treated with ibrutinib. The chain links TRBV18 to TRBJ2-1, with 7 bases identical to TRBD1. The DNA for the CDR3 is TGTGCCAGCTCATCCTTGGGACAGACTGAGCAGTTCTTC. Translation gives CASSSLGQTEQFF.